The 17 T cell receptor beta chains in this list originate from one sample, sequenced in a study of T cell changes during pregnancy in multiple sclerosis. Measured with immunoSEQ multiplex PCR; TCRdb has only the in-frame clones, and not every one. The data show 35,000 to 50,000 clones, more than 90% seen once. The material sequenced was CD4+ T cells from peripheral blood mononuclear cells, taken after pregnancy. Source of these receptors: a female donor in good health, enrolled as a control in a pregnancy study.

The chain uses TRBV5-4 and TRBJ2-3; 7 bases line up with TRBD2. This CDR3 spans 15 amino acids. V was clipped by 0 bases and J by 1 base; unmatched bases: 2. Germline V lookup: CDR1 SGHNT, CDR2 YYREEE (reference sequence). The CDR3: CASSLDAGGTDTQYF. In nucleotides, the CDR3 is TGTGCCAGCAGCTTGGATGCGGGGGGCACAGATACGCAGTATTTT.

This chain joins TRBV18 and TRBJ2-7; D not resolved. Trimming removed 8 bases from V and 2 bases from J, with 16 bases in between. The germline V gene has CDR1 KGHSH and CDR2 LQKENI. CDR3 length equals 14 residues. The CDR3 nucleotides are TGTGCCAGCCAAGCAATGGCAGACACCTACGAGCAGTACTTC. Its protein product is CASQAMADTYEQYF.

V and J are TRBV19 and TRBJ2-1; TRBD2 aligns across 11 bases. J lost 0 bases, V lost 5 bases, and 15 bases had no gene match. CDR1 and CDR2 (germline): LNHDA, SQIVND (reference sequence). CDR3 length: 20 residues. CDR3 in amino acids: CASSPLRGLAGTSSYNEQFF. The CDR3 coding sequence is TGTGCCAGTAGTCCCCTCCGAGGACTAGCGGGCACCAGCTCCTACAATGAGCAGTTCTTC. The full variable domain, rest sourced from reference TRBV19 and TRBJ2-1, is DGGITQSPKYLFRKEGQNVTLSCEQNLNHDAMYWYRQDPGQGLRLIYYSQIVNDFQKGDIAEGYSVSREKKESFPLTVTSAQKNPTAFYLCASSPLRGLAGTSSYNEQFFGPGTRLTVL.

The CDR3 region has the DNA TGTGCCAGCTCACCGGGACAGGGGGTCTCTGAAGCTTTCTTT. This encodes CASSPGQGVSEAFF. The V gene is TRBV18, the J gene TRBJ1-1; 11 positions agree with TRBD1. CDR3 size: 14 residues. With 3 bases clipped from V and 6 bases from J, the junction kept 3 bases outside the gene matches. The germline gives CDR1 KGHSH, CDR2 LQKENI. Full variable domain (outside the CDR3, taken from reference TRBV18 and TRBJ1-1): NAGVMQNPRHLVRRRGQEARLRCSPMKGHSHVYWYRQLPEEGLKFMVYLQKENIIDESGMPKERFSAEFPKEGPSILRIQQVVRGDSAAYFCASSPGQGVSEAFFGQGTRLTVV.

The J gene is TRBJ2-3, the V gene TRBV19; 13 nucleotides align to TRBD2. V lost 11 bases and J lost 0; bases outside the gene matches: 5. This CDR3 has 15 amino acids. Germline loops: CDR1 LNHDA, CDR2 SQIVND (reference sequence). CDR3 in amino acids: CAAGGLAGSTDTQYF. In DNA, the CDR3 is TGTGCCGCTGGGGGACTAGCGGGGAGCACAGATACGCAGTATTTT.

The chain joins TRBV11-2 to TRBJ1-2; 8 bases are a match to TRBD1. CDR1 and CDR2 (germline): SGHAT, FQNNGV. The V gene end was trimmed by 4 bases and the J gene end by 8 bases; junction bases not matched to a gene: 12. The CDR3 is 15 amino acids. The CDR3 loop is CASSSGRRQGKGYTF. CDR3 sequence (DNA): TGTGCCAGCAGCTCGGGCCGGAGACAGGGGAAAGGCTACACCTTC.

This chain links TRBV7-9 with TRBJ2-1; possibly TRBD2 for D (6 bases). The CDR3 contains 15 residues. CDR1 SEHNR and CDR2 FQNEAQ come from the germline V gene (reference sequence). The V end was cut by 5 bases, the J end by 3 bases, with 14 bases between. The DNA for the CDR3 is TGTGCCAGCAGCGCCCGGGGAGGCGGCTACAATGAGCAGTTCTTC. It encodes CASSARGGGYNEQFF.

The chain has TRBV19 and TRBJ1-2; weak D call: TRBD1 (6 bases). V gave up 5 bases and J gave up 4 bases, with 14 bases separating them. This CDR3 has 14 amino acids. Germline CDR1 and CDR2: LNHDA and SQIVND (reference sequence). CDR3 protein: CASSEGGILYGYTF. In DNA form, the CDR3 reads TGTGCCAGTAGTGAAGGGGGTATCCTCTATGGCTACACCTTC.

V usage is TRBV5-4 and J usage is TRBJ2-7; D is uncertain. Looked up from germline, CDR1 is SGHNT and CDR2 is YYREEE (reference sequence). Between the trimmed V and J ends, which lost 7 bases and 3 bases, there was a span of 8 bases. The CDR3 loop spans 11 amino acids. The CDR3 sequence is CASGESYEQYF. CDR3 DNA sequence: TGTGCCAGCGGAGAGAGCTACGAGCAGTACTTC.

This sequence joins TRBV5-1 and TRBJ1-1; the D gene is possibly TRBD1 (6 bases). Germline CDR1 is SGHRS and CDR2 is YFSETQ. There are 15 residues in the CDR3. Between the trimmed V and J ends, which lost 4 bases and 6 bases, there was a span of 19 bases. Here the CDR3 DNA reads TGCGCCAGCAGCGCCCCCACAGGGAGGGGGGCTGAAGCTTTCTTT. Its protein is CASSAPTGRGAEAFF.

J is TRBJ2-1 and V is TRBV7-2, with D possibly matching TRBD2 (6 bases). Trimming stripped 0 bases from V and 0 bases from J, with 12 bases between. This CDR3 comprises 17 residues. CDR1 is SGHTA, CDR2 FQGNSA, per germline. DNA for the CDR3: TGTGCCAGCAGCTTAGCTATGGTGCGGGGCTCCTACAATGAGCAGTTCTTC. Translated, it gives CASSLAMVRGSYNEQFF.

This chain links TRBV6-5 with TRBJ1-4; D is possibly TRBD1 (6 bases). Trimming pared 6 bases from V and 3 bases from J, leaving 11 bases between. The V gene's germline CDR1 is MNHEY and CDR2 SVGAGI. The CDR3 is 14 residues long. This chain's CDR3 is CASRPQGPNEKLFF. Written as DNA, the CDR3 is TGTGCCAGCAGACCACAGGGACCTAATGAAAAACTGTTTTTT.

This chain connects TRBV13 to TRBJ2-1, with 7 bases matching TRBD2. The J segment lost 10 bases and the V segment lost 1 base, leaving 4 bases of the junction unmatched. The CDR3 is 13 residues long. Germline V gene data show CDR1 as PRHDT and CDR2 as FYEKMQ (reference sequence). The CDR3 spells CASSLVVGGEQFF. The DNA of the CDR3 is TGTGCCAGCAGCTTAGTTGTGGGGGGGGAGCAGTTCTTC.

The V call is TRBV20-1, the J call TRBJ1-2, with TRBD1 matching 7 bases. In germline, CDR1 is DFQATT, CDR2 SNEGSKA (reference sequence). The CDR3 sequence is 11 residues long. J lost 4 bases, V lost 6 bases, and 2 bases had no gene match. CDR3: CSAEGAYGYTF. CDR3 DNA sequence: TGCAGTGCCGAGGGGGCCTATGGCTACACCTTC.

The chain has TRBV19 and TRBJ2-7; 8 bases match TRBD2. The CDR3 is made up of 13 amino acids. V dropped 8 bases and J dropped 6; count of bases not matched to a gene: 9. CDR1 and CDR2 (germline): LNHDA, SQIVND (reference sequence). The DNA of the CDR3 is TGTGCCAGTTCGAAGACTAGCGCAGGCGAGCAGTACTTC. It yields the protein CASSKTSAGEQYF.

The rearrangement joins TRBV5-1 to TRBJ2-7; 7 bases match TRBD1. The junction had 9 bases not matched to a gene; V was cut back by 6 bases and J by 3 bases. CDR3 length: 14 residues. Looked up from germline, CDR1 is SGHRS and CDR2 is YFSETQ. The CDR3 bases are TGCGCCAGCATGTCGACAGGGCCCCACTACGAGCAGTACTTC. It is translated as CASMSTGPHYEQYF.

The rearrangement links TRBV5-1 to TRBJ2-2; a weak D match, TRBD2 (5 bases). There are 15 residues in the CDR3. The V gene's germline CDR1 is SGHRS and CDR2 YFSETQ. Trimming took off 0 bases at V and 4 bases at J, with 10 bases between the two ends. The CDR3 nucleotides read TGCGCCAGCAGCTTGGCTAGCAGGCGCACCGGGGAGCTGTTTTTT. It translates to CASSLASRRTGELFF.